The 5 T cell receptor beta chains presented below share a single source sample, sequenced in a study of Graves' ophthalmopathy and Graves' hyperthyroidism. TCR beta CDR3 amplification used RNA transcripts. The first-round RT-PCR employed HTBI primers together with the Qiagen OneStep RT-PCR kit. A multiplex PCR was then performed as the second round. TCRdb fed the multiplex PCR reads into MiXCR, producing one record per CDR3 protein. The data hold nearly 400,000 distinct CDR3 sequences, with 15% to 20% observed a single time. Sample: peripheral blood. Source of these receptors: a young woman with Graves' ophthalmopathy.

Ten or more counts support this clonotype. J is TRBJ2-2 and V is TRBV6-1; D is perhaps TRBD1 (6 bases). Per the germline V gene, CDR1 is MNHNS and CDR2 is SASEGT. The CDR3 is 13 amino acids. V was shortened by 5 bases and J by 7 bases, with 11 bases between the two germline ends. The CDR3 region is CASSPTGIGELFF. CDR3 nucleotide sequence: TGTGCCAGCAGTCCTACAGGGATCGGGGAGCTGTTTTTT.

For the CDR3, the DNA is TGTGCCTGGAGTCTCCAGGGACGCACTGAAGCTTTCTTT. It specifies CAWSLQGRTEAFF. The V gene is TRBV30, the J gene TRBJ1-1; maybe TRBD1 (5 bases). Between the trimmed V and J ends, which lost 2 bases and 4 bases, there was a span of 11 bases. Germline V gene data show CDR1 as GTSNPN and CDR2 as SVGIG (reference sequence). The CDR3 is 13 amino acids.

This clonotype occurred many times. For the CDR3, the DNA is TGTGCCAGCAGCAGACGAGGTGGAAACTATGGCTACACCTTC. It yields the protein CASSRRGGNYGYTF. The genes are TRBV7-9 and TRBJ1-2, with no clear D. The CDR3 covers 14 residues. V dropped 5 bases and J dropped 2 bases, with 12 bases sitting between them. In germline, CDR1 is SEHNR, CDR2 FQNEAQ (reference sequence).

At least ten counts were recorded for this clonotype. The V call is TRBV6-5, the J call TRBJ2-5, with D perhaps assigned TRBD1 or TRBD2 (5 bases each). The length of the CDR3 is 16 residues. The ends were cut back, 6 bases at V and 1 base at J, with 18 bases in the middle. Germline V lookup: CDR1 MNHEY, CDR2 SVGAGI. Here the CDR3 reads CASSRGRARGQETQYF. As DNA, the CDR3 is TGTGCCAGCAGCCGGGGCAGGGCAAGGGGCCAAGAGACCCAGTACTTC.

This clonotype was seen many times. This chain links TRBV29-1 with TRBJ1-1; D is uncertain. V lost 5 bases, J lost 0 bases, and 10 bases lay in between. The CDR3 loop spans 13 amino acids. Germline CDR1 and CDR2: SQVTM and ANQGSEA. CDR3 DNA: TGCAGCGTTTGGTTAAGTTTGAACACTGAAGCTTTCTTT. Translating it yields CSVWLSLNTEAFF.